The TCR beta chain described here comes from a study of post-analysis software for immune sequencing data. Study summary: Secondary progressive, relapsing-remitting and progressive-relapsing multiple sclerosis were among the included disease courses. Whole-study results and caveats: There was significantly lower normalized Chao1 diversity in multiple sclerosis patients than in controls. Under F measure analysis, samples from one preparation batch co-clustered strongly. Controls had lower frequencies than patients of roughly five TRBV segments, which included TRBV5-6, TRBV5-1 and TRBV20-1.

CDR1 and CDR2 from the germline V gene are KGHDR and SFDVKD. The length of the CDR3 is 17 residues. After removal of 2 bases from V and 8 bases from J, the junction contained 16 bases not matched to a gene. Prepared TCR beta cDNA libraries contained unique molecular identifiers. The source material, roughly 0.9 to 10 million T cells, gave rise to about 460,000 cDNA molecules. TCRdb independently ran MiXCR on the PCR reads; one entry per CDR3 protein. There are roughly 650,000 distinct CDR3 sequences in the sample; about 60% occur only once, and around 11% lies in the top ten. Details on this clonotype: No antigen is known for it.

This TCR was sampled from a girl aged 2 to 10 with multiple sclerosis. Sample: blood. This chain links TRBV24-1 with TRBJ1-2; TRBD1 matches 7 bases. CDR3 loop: CATSDSGGGEVSRGYTF. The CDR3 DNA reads TGTGCCACCAGTGATTCTGGAGGGGGCGAAGTATCGCGGGGCTACACCTTC.